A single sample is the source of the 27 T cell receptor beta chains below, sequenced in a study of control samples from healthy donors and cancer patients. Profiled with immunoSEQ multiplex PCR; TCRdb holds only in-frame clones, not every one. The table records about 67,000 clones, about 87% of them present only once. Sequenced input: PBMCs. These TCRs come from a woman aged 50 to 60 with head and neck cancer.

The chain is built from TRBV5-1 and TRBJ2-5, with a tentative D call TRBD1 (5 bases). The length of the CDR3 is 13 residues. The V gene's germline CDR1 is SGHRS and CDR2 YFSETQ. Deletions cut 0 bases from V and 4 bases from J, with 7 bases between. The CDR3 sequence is CASSLEGRETQYF. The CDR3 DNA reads TGCGCCAGCAGCTTGGAGGGGCGAGAGACCCAGTACTTC.

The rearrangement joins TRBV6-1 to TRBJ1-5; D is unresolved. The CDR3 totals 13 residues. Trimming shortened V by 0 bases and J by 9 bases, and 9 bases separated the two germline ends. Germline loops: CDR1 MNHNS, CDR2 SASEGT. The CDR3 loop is CASSEAVLGPQHF. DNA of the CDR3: TGTGCCAGCAGTGAAGCTGTGTTGGGGCCCCAGCATTTT.

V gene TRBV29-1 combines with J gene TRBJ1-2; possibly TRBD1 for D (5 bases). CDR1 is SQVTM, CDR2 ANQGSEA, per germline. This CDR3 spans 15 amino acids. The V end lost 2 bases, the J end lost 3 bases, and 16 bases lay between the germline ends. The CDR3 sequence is CSVEWGGKYDYGYTF. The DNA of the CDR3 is TGCAGCGTTGAATGGGGGGGGAAATATGACTATGGCTACACCTTC.

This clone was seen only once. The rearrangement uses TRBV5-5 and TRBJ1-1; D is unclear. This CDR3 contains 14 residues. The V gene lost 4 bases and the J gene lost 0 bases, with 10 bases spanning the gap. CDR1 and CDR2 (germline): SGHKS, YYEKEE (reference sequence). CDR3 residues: CASSPLRVNTEAFF. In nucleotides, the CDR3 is TGTGCCAGCAGCCCACTTCGGGTGAACACTGAAGCTTTCTTT.

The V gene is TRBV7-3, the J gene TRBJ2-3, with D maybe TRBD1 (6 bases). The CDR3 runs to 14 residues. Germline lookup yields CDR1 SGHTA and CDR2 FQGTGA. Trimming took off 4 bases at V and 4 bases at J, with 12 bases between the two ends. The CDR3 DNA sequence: TGTGCCAGCAGCTGGTTGGGGGCCTCAGATACGCAGTATTTT. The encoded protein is CASSWLGASDTQYF.

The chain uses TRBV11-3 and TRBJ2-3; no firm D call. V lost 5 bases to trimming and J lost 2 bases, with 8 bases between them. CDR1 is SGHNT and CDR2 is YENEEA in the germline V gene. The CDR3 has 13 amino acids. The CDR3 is CASSHQLTDTQYF. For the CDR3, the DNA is TGTGCCAGCAGCCACCAACTCACAGATACGCAGTATTTT.

The CDR3 nucleotides read TGTGCCAGCACCGGGACTAGCTGGGAGCAGTTCTTC. It translates to CASTGTSWEQFF. The chain joins TRBV2 to TRBJ2-1; TRBD2 matches at 9 bases. The trim removed 7 bases at V and 10 bases at J, leaving 5 bases unmatched. In germline, CDR1 is SNHLY, CDR2 FYNNEI. The CDR3 contains 12 residues. Variable domain in full (rest from reference TRBV2 and TRBJ2-1): EPEVTQTPSHQVTQMGQEVILRCVPISNHLYFYWYRQILGQKVEFLVSFYNNEISEKSEIFDDQFSVERPDGSNFTLKIRSTKLEDSAMYFCASTGTSWEQFFGPGTRLTVL.

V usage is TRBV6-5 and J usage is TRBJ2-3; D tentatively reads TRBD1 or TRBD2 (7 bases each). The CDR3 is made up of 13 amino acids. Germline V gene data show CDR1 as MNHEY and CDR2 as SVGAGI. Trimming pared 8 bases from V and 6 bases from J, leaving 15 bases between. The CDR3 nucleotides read TGTGCCAGCCAGGGGGGGCTAGTTGATACGCAGTATTTT. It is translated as CASQGGLVDTQYF.

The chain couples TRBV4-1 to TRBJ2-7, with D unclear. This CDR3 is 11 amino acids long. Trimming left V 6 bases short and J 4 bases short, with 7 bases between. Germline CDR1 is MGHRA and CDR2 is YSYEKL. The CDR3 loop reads CASSGNYEQYF. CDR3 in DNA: TGCGCCAGCAGTGGCAATTACGAGCAGTACTTC.

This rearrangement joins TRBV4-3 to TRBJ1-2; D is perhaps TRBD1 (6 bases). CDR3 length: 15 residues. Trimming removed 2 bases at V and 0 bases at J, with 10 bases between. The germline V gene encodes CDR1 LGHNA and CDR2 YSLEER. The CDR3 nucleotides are TGCGCCAGCAGCCAATACCAGGGGTCTAACTATGGCTACACCTTC. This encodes CASSQYQGSNYGYTF.

CDR3 protein: CASSLLPGQELGYTF. DNA for the CDR3: TGCGCCAGCAGCTTACTACCGGGACAGGAACTTGGCTACACCTTC. The chain has TRBV5-1 and TRBJ1-2; 8 bases are a match to TRBD1. Per the germline V gene, CDR1 is SGHRS and CDR2 is YFSETQ. V was clipped by 2 bases and J by 7 bases; unmatched bases: 10. The CDR3 extends over 15 amino acids.

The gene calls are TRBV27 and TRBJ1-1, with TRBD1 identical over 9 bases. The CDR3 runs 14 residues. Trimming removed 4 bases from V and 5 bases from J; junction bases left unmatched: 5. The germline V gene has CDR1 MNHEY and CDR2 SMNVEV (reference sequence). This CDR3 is CASSYRGPRTEAFF. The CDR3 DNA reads TGTGCCAGCAGTTACAGGGGGCCGCGGACTGAAGCTTTCTTT.

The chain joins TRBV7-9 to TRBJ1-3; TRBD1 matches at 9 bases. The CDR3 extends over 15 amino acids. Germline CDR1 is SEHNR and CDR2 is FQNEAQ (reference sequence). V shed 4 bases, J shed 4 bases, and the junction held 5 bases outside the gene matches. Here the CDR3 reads CASSSDRGSGNTIYF. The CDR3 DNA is TGTGCCAGCAGCTCAGACAGGGGGTCGGGAAACACCATATATTTT.

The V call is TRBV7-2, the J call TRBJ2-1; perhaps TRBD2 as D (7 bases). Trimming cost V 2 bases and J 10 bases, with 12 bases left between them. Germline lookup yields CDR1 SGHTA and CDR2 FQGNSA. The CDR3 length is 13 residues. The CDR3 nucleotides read TGTGCCAGCAGCTTACCGGGGGGCTCCGAGCAGTTCTTC. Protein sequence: CASSLPGGSEQFF.

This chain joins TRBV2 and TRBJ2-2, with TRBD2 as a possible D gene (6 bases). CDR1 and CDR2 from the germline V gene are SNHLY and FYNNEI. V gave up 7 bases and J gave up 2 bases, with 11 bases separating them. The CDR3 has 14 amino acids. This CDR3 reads CASKGTVNTGELFF. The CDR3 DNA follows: TGTGCCAGCAAGGGGACTGTTAACACCGGGGAGCTGTTTTTT.

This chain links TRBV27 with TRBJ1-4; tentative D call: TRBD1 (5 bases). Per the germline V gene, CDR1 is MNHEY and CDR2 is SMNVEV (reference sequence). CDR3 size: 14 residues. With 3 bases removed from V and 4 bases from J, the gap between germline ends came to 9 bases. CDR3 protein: CASSFQGGNEKLFF. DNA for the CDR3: TGTGCCAGCAGTTTTCAGGGAGGTAATGAAAAACTGTTTTTT.

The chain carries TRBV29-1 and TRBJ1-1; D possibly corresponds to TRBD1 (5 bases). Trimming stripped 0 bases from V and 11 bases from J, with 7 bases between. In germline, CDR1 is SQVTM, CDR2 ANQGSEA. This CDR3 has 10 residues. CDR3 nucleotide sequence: TGCAGCGTTGAAGACAGGGCGGCTTTCTTT. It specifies CSVEDRAAFF.

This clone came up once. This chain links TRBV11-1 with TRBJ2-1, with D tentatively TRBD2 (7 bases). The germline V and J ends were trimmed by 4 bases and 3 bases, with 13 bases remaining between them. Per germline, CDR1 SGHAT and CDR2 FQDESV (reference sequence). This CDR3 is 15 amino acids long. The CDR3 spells CASSSRGGGYNEQFF. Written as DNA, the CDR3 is TGTGCCAGCAGCTCCCGAGGGGGGGGCTACAATGAGCAGTTCTTC.

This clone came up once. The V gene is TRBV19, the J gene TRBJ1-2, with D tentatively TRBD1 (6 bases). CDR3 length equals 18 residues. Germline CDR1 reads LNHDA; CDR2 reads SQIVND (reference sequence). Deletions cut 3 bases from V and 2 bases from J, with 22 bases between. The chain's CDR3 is CASSMGNRQVQSNYGYTF. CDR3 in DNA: TGTGCCAGTAGTATGGGCAACCGACAGGTCCAATCCAACTATGGCTACACCTTC.

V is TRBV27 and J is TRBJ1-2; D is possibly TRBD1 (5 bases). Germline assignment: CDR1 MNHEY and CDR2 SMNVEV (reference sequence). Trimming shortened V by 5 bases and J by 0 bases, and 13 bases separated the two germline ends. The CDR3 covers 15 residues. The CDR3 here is CASSITGTANYGYTF. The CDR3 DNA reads TGTGCCAGCAGTATTACAGGAACTGCTAACTATGGCTACACCTTC.

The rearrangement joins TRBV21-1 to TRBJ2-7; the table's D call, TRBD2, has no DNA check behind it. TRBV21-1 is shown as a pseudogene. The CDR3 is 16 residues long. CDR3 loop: CASSKEAGGLAYEQYF. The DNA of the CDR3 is TGTGCCAGCAGCAAAGAGGCGGGGGGACTAGCCTACGAGCAGTACTTC.

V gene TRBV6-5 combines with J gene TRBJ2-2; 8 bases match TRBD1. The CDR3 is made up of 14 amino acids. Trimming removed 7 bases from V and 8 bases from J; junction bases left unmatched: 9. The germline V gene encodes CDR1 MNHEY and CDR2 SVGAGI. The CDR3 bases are TGTGCCAGCAATAAAGACAGGGGAGCAGGGGAGCTGTTTTTT. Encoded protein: CASNKDRGAGELFF.

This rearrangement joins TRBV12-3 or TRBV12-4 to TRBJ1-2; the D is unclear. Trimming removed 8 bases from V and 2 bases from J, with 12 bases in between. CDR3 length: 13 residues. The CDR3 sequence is CASSQSRNYGYTF. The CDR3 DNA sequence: TGTGCCAGCTCCCAAAGCAGGAACTATGGCTACACCTTC.

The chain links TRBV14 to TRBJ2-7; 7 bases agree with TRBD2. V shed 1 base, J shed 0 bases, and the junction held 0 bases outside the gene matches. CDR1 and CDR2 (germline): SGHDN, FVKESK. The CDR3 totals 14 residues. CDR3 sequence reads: CASSQGGGSYEQYF. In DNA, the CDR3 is TGTGCCAGCAGCCAAGGGGGGGGCTCCTACGAGCAGTACTTC.

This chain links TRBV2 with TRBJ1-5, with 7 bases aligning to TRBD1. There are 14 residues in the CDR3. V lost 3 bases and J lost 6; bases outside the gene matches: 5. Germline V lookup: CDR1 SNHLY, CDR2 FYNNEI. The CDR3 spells CASSEQGGTQPQHF. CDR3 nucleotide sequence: TGTGCCAGCAGTGAGCAGGGGGGGACTCAGCCCCAGCATTTT.

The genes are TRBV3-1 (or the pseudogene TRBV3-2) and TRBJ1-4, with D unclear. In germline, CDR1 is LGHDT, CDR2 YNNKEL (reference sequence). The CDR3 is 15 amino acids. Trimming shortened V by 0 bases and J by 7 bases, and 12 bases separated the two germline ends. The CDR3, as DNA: TGTGCCAGCAGCCAAGATGGATTTGGGTTTGAAAAACTGTTTTTT. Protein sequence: CASSQDGFGFEKLFF.

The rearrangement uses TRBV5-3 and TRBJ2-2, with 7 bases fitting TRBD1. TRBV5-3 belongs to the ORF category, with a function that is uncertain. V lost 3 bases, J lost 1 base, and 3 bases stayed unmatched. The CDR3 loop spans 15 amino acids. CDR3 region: CARSSRDRNTGELFF. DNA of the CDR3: TGTGCCAGAAGCTCCCGGGACAGGAACACCGGGGAGCTGTTTTTT.